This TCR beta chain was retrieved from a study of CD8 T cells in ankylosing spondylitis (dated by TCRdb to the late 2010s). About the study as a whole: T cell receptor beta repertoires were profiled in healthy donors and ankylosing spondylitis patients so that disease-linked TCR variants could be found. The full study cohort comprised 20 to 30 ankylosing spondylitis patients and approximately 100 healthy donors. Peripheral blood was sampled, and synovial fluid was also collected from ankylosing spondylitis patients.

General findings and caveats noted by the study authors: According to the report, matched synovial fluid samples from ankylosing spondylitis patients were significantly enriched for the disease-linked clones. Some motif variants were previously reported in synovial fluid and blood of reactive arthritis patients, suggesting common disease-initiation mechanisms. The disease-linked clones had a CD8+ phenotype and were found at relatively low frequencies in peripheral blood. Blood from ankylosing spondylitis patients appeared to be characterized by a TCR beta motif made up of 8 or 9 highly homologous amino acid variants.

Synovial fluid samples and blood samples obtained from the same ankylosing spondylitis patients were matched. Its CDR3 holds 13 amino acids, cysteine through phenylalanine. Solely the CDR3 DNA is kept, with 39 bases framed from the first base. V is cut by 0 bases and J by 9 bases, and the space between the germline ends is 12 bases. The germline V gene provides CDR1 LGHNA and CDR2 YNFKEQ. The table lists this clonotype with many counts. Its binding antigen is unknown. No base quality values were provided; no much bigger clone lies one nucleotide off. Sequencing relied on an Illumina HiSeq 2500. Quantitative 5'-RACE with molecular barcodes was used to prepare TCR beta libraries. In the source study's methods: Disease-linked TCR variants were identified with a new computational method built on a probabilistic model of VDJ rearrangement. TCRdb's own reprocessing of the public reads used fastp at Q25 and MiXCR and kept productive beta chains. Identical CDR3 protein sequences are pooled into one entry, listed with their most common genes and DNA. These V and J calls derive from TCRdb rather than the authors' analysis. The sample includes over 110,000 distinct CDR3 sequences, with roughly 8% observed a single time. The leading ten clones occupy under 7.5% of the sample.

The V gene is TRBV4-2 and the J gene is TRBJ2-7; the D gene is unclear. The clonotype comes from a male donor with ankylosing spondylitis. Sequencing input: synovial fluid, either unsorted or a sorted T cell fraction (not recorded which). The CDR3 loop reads CASSQDHSLGQYF. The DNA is TGTGCCAGCAGCCAAGATCACTCCCTAGGGCAGTACTTC.